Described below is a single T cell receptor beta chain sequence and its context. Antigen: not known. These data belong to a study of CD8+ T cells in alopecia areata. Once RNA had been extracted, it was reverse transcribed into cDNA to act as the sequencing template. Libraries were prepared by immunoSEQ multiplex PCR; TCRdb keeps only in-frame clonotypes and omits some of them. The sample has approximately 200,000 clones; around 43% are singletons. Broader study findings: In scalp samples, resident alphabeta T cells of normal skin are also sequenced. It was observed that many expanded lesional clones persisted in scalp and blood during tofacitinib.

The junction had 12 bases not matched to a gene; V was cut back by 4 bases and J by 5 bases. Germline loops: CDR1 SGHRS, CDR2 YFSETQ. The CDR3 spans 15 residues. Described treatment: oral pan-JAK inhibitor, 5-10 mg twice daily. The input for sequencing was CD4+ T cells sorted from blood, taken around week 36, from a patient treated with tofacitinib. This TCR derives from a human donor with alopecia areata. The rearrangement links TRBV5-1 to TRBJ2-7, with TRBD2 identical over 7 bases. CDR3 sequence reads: CASSKAGLPFDEQYF. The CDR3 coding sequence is TGCGCCAGCAGCAAGGCGGGACTACCGTTCGACGAGCAGTACTTC.